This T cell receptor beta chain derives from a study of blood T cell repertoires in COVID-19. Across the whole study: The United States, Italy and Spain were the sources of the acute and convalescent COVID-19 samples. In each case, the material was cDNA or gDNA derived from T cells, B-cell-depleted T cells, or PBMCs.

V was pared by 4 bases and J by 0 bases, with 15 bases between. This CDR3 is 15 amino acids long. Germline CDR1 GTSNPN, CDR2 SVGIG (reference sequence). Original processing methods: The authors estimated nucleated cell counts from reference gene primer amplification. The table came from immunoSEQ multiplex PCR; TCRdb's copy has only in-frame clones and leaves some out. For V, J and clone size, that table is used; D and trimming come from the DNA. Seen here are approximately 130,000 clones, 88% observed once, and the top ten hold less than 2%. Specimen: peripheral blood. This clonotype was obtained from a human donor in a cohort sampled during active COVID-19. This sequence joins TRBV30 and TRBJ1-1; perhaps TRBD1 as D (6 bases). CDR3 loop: CAWIGQRRMNTEAFF. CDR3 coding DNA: TGTGCCTGGATCGGACAGCGAAGGATGAACACTGAAGCTTTCTTT.